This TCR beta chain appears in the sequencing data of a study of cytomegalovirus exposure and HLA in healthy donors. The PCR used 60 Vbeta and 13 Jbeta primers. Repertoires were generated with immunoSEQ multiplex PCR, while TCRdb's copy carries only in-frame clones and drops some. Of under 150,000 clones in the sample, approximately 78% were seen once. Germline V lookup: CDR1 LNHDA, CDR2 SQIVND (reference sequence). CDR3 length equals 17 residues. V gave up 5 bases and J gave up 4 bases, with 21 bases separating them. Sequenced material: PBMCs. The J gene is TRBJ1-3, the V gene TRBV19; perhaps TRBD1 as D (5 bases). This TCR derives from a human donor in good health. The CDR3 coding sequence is TGTGCCAGTAGTTTCCACGGTGGGGCAGGGCGAGGAAACACCATATATTTT. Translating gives CASSFHGGAGRGNTIYF.